The rows below give T cell receptor beta chains drawn from one sample of a study of cytomegalovirus exposure and HLA in healthy donors. Using immunoSEQ multiplex PCR, the repertoire was profiled, and TCRdb retains in-frame clones only, with some absent. The table records about 200,000 clones, more than 75% of them present only once. Sequences were obtained from PBMCs. These receptor sequences come from a middle-aged woman in good health and CMV-seronegative. The CDR3 runs from the conserved cysteine through the conserved F or W.

v_call	j_call	cdr3_aa
TRBV7-9	TRBJ2-1	CASSSTSVYNEQFF
TRBV15	TRBJ2-1	CATSRDYGGRSSYNEQFF
TRBV6-1	TRBJ1-4	CASSLYRGGNEKLFF
TRBV15	TRBJ1-5	CATSRDGGGSQPQHF
TRBV5-6	TRBJ1-1	CASSLAKGLPANTEAFF
TRBV2	TRBJ2-1	CASSPGPAGRREQFF
TRBV27	TRBJ2-7	CASRGPAHYEQYF
TRBV6-6	TRBJ1-5	CASSTPQGGQPQHF
TRBV11-2	TRBJ1-3	CASSSRDRRSSNTGNTIYF
TRBV28	TRBJ1-2	CASSPPRDRANGYTF
TRBV4-2	TRBJ2-1	CASSQEQGAGYNEQFF
TRBV5-4	TRBJ1-2	CASSLGRTNYGYTF
TRBV6-5	TRBJ1-1	CASSYSRGGAAEAFF
TRBV12-5	TRBJ1-1	CASGPHRTEAFF
TRBV2	TRBJ1-2	CASTRRDSGYGYTF
TRBV7-9	TRBJ2-7	CASSFTDEQYF
TRBV6-6	TRBJ2-3	CASSRLAGHTDTQYF
TRBV4-1	TRBJ2-6	CASSHWTGNSGANVLTF
TRBV5-5	TRBJ2-5	CASSLTGFYDGTQYF
TRBV14	TRBJ2-3	CASSRAFGTDTQYF
TRBV11-2	TRBJ1-5	CASSPSRYEPQHF
TRBV19	TRBJ1-1	CASSSEGRLAFF
TRBV28	TRBJ1-5	CASTKGTGGAAQHF
TRBV2	TRBJ2-4	CASNPTSGSKNIQYF
TRBV5-1	TRBJ2-2	CASSLTPGQMSSGELFF
TRBV5-8	TRBJ2-4	CASSLDLLGVAKNIQYF
TRBV9	TRBJ2-5	CASSVGIAGPIGETQYF
TRBV27	-	CASSPDRVEQYF
TRBV19	TRBJ2-1	CASSDYSSYNEQFF
TRBV7-9	TRBJ2-3	CASSLDDRDADTQYF
TRBV30	TRBJ1-5	CAWSREGNQPQHF
TRBV15	TRBJ1-5	CATSRGGSRGLQPQHF
TRBV18	TRBJ2-7	CASSPPSSSGLYEQYF
TRBV7-9	TRBJ2-4	CASSLAVSSKNIQYF
TRBV7-9	TRBJ1-1	CASSIGMNTEAFF
TRBV19	TRBJ1-1	CASRWGGVATEAFF
TRBV10-1	TRBJ1-1	CASSGTANTEAFF
TRBV30	TRBJ1-1	CAWSVSRINTEAFF
TRBV7-9	TRBJ1-1	CASSSGRTEAFF
TRBV19	TRBJ2-2	CASSMGRVTGELFF
TRBV19	TRBJ2-7	CKQPHEQYF
TRBV7-3	TRBJ2-2	CASSLGLAGNTGELFF
TRBV6-5	TRBJ2-7	CASSLTSGSYEQYF
TRBV5-1	TRBJ2-3	CASSETRGTSTDTQYF
TRBV15	TRBJ2-1	CATESGSEYNEQFF
TRBV6-1	TRBJ2-1	CASSEDRTYNEQFF